This T cell receptor beta chain was documented in a study of T cell repertoires in cytomegalovirus infection. For the study at large: Public TCR beta signatures marked donors with CMV infection and the matching HLA. Study-wide points: The cumulative frequency of public TCR beta families distinguished individuals who carried CMV together with the relevant HLA. HLA-C-restricted, CMV-specific TCR beta clonotypes were dominant ex vivo.

The CDR3 loop spans 16 amino acids. Germline V CDR1 and CDR2: SGHTA, FQGTGA. V lost 1 base, J lost 4 bases, and 16 bases lay in between. This clonotype has a count of ten or more. Its antigen is undetermined. TCRdb fed the reads into MiXCR, producing one record per CDR3 protein. The table has some 280,000 distinct CDR3 sequences, roughly an eighth seen once. The sequence was collected from a human donor in good health (CMV status not recorded). Some clones in this sample may be carry-over from other donors' samples. Sequencing used PBMCs. The chain uses TRBV7-3 and TRBJ1-1; D uncertain. CDR3: CASSLMGPKAGTEAFF. CDR3 coding DNA: TGTGCCAGCAGCTTAATGGGCCCTAAAGCGGGCACTGAAGCTTTCTTT.